The clone carrying this TCR beta chain was observed once. Its matching antigen is unknown. TCRdb's table, derived via immunoSEQ multiplex PCR, lists solely in-frame clones and lacks some. The data hold about 320,000 clones, with around 86% observed a single time. The data belong to a study of shared clonotypes between healthy human individuals. Turning to the study itself: CD4 naive and CD4 memory each took three plates per donor, while CD8 naive took two and CD8 memory one.

CDR1 and CDR2 from the germline V gene are SGHNT and YYREEE (reference sequence). The CDR3 contains 16 residues. V lost 2 bases to trimming and J lost 7 bases; unmatched junction nucleotides: 8. Broader study findings: The study's rarefaction showed incomplete sorted-subset sequencing despite large depth.

This rearrangement joins TRBV5-4 to TRBJ2-2; 10 bases are shared with TRBD1. Sequencing was performed on memory CD8+ T cells sorted from blood. The subset denotes: CD45RO+ cells pooled with CCR7-negative TemRA cells. The receptor comes from a man aged 18 to 29 in good health. Written as DNA, the CDR3 is TGTGCCAGCAGCTTTTCCGGGACAGGGGCGGGCGGGGAGCTGTTTTTT. This encodes CASSFSGTGAGGELFF.